What follows are 14 T cell receptor beta chains derived from one specimen sequenced in a study of shared clonotypes between healthy human individuals. Assay: immunoSEQ multiplex PCR; the TCRdb copy retains only in-frame clones and omits some. Here the sample spans millions of clones, over 85% being singletons. The sequencing sample was made of naive CD4+ T cells sorted from blood. Subset meaning: CD45RA+ positively selected. The receptors originated from a man between 18 and 29 years old in good health.

Points on this clone: In the same sample, other DNA sequences code for this CDR3. This chain joins TRBV18 and TRBJ2-3, with TRBD2 matching over 10 bases. With 1 base clipped from V and 1 base from J, the junction kept 2 bases outside the gene matches. The germline gives CDR1 KGHSH, CDR2 LQKENI. The CDR3 has 16 residues. DNA for the CDR3: TGTGCCAGCTCACCACTAGCGGGGGGACGCACAGATACGCAGTATTTT. This sequence encodes CASSPLAGGRTDTQYF.

The chain couples TRBV9 to TRBJ1-5; D possibly corresponds to TRBD1 (6 bases). From germline, CDR1 is SGDLS and CDR2 YYNGEE. The V gene lost 1 base and the J gene lost 7 bases, with 15 bases spanning the gap. This CDR3 comprises 15 residues. This CDR3 is CASSVTDRPNQPQHF. The CDR3, as DNA: TGTGCCAGCAGCGTAACCGACAGGCCGAACCAGCCCCAGCATTTT.

V usage is TRBV10-1 and J usage is TRBJ1-2; D is uncertain. The CDR3 contains 14 residues. V was shortened by 0 bases and J by 0 bases, with 5 bases between the two germline ends. The V gene's germline CDR1 is WNHNN and CDR2 SYGVQD (reference sequence). For the CDR3, the DNA is TGCGCCAGCAGTGAGTCAGGCACTAACTATGGCTACACCTTC. Translated, it gives CASSESGTNYGYTF.

CDR3 sequence (DNA): TGTGCCAGCTCACCAGGGACACAAGACAATGAGCAGTTCTTC. It translates to CASSPGTQDNEQFF. The chain joins TRBV18 to TRBJ2-1, with a possible D match to TRBD1 (6 bases). Per the germline V gene, CDR1 is KGHSH and CDR2 is LQKENI. Trimming stripped 2 bases from V and 5 bases from J, with 10 bases between. This CDR3 comprises 14 residues.

This clone was seen a single time. The chain carries TRBV29-1 and TRBJ2-3; 8 nucleotides align to TRBD2. V was pared by 7 bases and J by 3 bases, with 9 bases of the junction left unmatched. The V gene's germline CDR1 is SQVTM and CDR2 ANQGSEA. There are 14 residues in the CDR3. CDR3 loop: CSGGASGFTDTQYF. CDR3 in DNA: TGCAGCGGTGGGGCTAGCGGGTTTACAGATACGCAGTATTTT.

This clone is a singleton in its sample. This rearrangement joins TRBV10-3 to TRBJ2-1, with D hard to call. The V end lost 4 bases, the J end lost 0 bases, and 10 bases lay between the germline ends. CDR1 and CDR2 (germline): ENHRY, SYGVKD. This CDR3 is 15 amino acids long. CDR3: CAISVQDPSYNEQFF. The CDR3 coding sequence is TGTGCCATCAGTGTGCAGGACCCCTCCTACAATGAGCAGTTCTTC.

On this clone itself: One end of the junction fails to match germline, which may point to a read error. The J gene is TRBJ2-7, the V gene TRBV7-7; 13 nucleotides align to TRBD2. CDR3 length equals 15 residues. Germline assignment: CDR1 SSHAT and CDR2 FNYEAQ (reference sequence). CDR3 protein: CASSPGLAGRYEQYF. CDR3 nucleotides: TGTGCTAGCAGCCCGGGACTAGCGGGACGCTACGAGCAGTACTTC.

The gene calls are TRBV30 and TRBJ2-3; D unresolved. This CDR3 is built from 12 residues. Germline CDR1 GTSNPN, CDR2 SVGIG (reference sequence). In DNA form, the CDR3 reads TGTGCAGGGCACAGATCCACAGATACGCAGTATTTT. Encoded protein: CAGHRSTDTQYF.

The chain recombines TRBV5-1 with TRBJ1-2, with D possibly TRBD1 on 5 matching bases. The ends were cut back, 0 bases at V and 4 bases at J, with 7 bases in the middle. CDR3 size: 13 residues. Germline CDR1 and CDR2: SGHRS and YFSETQ. This CDR3 is CASSLATVYGYTF. In DNA, the CDR3 is TGCGCCAGCAGCTTGGCGACAGTCTATGGCTACACCTTC.

This chain links TRBV29-1 with TRBJ1-3, with TRBD1 as a possible D gene (6 bases). The germline gives CDR1 SQVTM, CDR2 ANQGSEA. V lost 7 bases and J 3 bases, leaving 13 bases between the germline ends. The CDR3 is 13 residues long. The CDR3 coding sequence is TGCAGCGCCGCCGGGACACTTGGAAACACCATATATTTT. Protein sequence: CSAAGTLGNTIYF.

Worth noting for this clone: The same CDR3 also results from other DNA sequences found in this sample. The chain recombines TRBV6-5 with TRBJ1-4, with no clear D. The CDR3 has 11 residues. Germline loops: CDR1 MNHEY, CDR2 SVGAGI. Trimming took off 8 bases at V and 8 bases at J, with 9 bases between the two ends. The CDR3 spells CASGRREKLFF. DNA of the CDR3: TGTGCCAGCGGCAGGCGGGAAAAACTGTTTTTT.

This clone was counted once. The same CDR3 is also encoded by other DNA sequences in this sample. The genes are TRBV19 and TRBJ1-5, with D tentatively TRBD1 (6 bases). Trimming took off 6 bases at V and 2 bases at J, with 14 bases between the two ends. Germline V lookup: CDR1 LNHDA, CDR2 SQIVND (reference sequence). The CDR3 consists of 15 residues. CDR3 loop: CASSLQGLGNQPQHF. The CDR3 bases are TGTGCCAGTAGCCTCCAGGGGCTAGGCAATCAGCCCCAGCATTTT.

This clone was counted a few times. The genes are TRBV19 and TRBJ1-6; unclear D gene. The length of the CDR3 is 12 residues. The germline CDR1 and CDR2 sequences are LNHDA and SQIVND (reference sequence). Trimming removed 6 bases at V and 11 bases at J, with 11 bases between. CDR3 bases: TGTGCCAGTAGCAGAGGAGGGACACCCCTCCACTTT. Translating gives CASSRGGTPLHF.

This clone has just one count. The V call is TRBV28, the J call TRBJ2-7; TRBD1 matches at 7 bases. There are 13 residues in the CDR3. CDR1 is MDHEN and CDR2 is SYDVKM in the germline V gene. V was clipped by 10 bases and J by 0 bases; unmatched bases: 6. CDR3 in amino acids: CATDRASSYEQYF. The DNA for the CDR3 is TGTGCCACCGACAGGGCGAGCTCCTACGAGCAGTACTTC.